This T cell receptor beta chain appears in the sequencing data of a study of response to subunit inactivated influenza vaccine. Overall study findings and caveats: Each seasonal flu vaccination may recruit only limited new T cells, authors suggested.

TCRdb reprocessed the RT-PCR reads via MiXCR and lists one record per CDR3 protein. The sample contains approximately 500,000 distinct CDR3 sequences, approximately 14% of which appear only once. In the case of this clonotype: As yet, its antigen is unknown.

Germline V gene lookup returns CDR1 SQVTM and CDR2 ANQGSEA. The CDR3 spans 14 residues. Trimming removed 6 bases from V and 4 bases from J; junction bases left unmatched: 8. The chain employs TRBV29-1 and TRBJ2-1, with TRBD2 matching 8 bases. The sample was PBMCs from blood, taken 11 to 12 days after vaccination. This TCR came from a man in his forties or fifties who received an inactivated influenza vaccine. Here the CDR3 reads CSVLSGSSYNEQFF. The CDR3 DNA sequence: TGCAGCGTCCTAAGCGGGAGCAGTTACAATGAGCAGTTCTTC.